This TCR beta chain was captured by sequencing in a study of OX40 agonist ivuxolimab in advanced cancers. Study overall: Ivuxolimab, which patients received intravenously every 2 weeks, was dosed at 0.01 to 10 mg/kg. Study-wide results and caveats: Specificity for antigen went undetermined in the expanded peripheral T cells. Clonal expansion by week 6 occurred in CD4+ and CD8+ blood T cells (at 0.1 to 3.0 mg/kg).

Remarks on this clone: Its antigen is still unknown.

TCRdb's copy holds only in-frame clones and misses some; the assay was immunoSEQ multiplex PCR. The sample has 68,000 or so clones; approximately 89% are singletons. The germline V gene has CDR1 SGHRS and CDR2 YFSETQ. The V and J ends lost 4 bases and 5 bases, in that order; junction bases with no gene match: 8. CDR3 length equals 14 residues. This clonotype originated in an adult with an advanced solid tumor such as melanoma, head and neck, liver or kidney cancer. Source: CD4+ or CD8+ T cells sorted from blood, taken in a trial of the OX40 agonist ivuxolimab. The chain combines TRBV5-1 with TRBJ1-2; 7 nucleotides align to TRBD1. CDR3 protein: CASSDQGEGYGYTF. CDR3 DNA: TGCGCCAGCAGCGACCAGGGGGAGGGGTATGGCTACACCTTC.